This T cell receptor beta chain came from a study of human T cells and chemical hapten exposure. Looking at the study overall: DPC 0.01% went on the upper back by patch test, with reading at 6 days. Study findings and constraints: While controls formed fewer of them, expanded TCRs formed significantly more large CDR3 similarity clusters. A positive correlation with patch test score was found for PT1 expanded TCR counts.

TCRdb re-derived calls from the RACE reads in MiXCR, one entry per CDR3 protein. The table lists 380,000 or so distinct CDR3 sequences, about 5% of them singletons. This clonotype was found a few times. Antigen unknown. The CDR3 has 15 residues. Germline CDR1 MNHEY, CDR2 SVGAGI. Trimming cost V 4 bases and J 2 bases; bases outside gene matches: 4. Indicated time point: pre-sensitization, week 0. Treatment here: therapeutic diphenylcyclopropenone sensitization with weekly scalp DPC. Researchers sampled blood before each patch test went on. This TCR came from a woman aged 18-35 years with alopecia areata. Some clones in this sample may be carry-over from other donors' samples. This chain joins TRBV6-5 and TRBJ2-3; TRBD2 agrees at 9 bases. The sequencing used whole blood, collected in connection with sensitization to the hapten diphenylcyclopropenone (DPC). This CDR3 is CASSWLAGSTDTQYF. In DNA form, the CDR3 reads TGTGCCAGCAGTTGGCTAGCGGGGTCCACAGATACGCAGTATTTT.